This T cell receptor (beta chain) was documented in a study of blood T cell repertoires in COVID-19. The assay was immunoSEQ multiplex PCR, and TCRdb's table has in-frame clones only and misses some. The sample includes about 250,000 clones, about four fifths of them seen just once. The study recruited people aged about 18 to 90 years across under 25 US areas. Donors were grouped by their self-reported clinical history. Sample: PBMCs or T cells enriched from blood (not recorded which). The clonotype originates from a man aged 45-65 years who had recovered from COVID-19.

CDR3 nucleotides: TGTGCCAGCAGCCAAGAAGAGCTAGCAGGACAGTACTTC. As protein: CASSQEELAGQYF. The rearrangement uses TRBV3-1 (or the pseudogene TRBV3-2) and TRBJ2-7, with a tentative D call TRBD2 (5 bases). CDR1 LGHDT and CDR2 YNNKEL come from the germline V gene (reference sequence). V lost 0 bases and J 10 bases, leaving 13 bases between the germline ends. The CDR3 spans 13 residues.